These T cell receptor beta chains were read from a single sample in a study of blood T cells in healthy people across ages. TCRdb fed the 5' RACE reads into MiXCR, producing one record per CDR3 protein. Counted here are 1.5 million to 2 million distinct CDR3 sequences, about 50% occurring once; the ten biggest clones make up 2% to 2.5%. Sequenced material: blood. These receptors came from a woman in her 40s in good health. Each CDR3 is given without its conserved first and last residue.

J gene	V gene	CDR3 protein
TRBJ2-3	TRBV5-1	ASSLGGQPTNTQY
TRBJ2-7	TRBV11-2	ASSLEWGSEQY
TRBJ2-7	TRBV6-2/TRBV6-3	ASRSGRADTAYEQY
TRBJ2-1	TRBV15	ATSRDRDSTYNEQF
TRBJ2-5	TRBV29-1	SVLSPHRGGETQY
TRBJ1-2	TRBV27	ASSLSWDRVTGYT
TRBJ1-1	TRBV5-1	ASSLARGSPAEAF
TRBJ1-5	TRBV15	ATRQGLNQPQH
TRBJ1-1	TRBV10-3	AISEFRDGNTEAF
TRBJ2-1	TRBV10-3	AISEPGTSNEQF
TRBJ2-7	TRBV7-9	ASSFIQGGYEQY
TRBJ2-7	TRBV5-1	ASSLQEGDYEQY
TRBJ1-1	TRBV7-9	ASSFQLPTGHPEAF
.	TRBV20-1	SARLRGLRETQY
TRBJ2-7	TRBV12-5	ASGLGGTPYEQY
TRBJ1-2	TRBV7-9	ASSSPVWGGGYT
.	TRBV6-1	ASSEAGQRETQY
TRBJ1-2	TRBV5-1	ASSLSSGDTYGYT
TRBJ2-1	TRBV5-6	ASSPGVSFDNEQF
TRBJ1-1	TRBV4-3	ASSLAEGGIEAF
TRBJ2-5	TRBV20-1	SASLRLAQETQY
TRBJ2-1	TRBV5-1	ASSSNGLAVELHNEQF
TRBJ1-2	TRBV20-1	SALTDSPNYGYT
TRBJ1-2	TRBV20-1	SARDFRDLYGYT
TRBJ1-2	TRBV24-1	ATSDPSGDRNGYT
TRBJ2-6	TRBV7-2	ASSLVWGSGSGANVLT
.	TRBV28	ASNSYKPEQY
.	TRBV6-1	ASTNDRGATYNGQY
TRBJ2-7	TRBV6-6	ASSYEEGIVEQY
TRBJ2-5	TRBV7-2	ASSGRRSRETQY
TRBJ1-2	TRBV6-5	ASSRTGNDYGYT
TRBJ1-1	TRBV20-1	SARDMTASSTEAF
TRBJ2-1	TRBV20-1	SARVVTSGYNEQF
TRBJ1-2	TRBV20-1	SARSTLNYGYT
TRBJ1-2	TRBV10-3	AINSDYYGYT
TRBJ2-1	TRBV27	ASRRTGRSYNEQF
TRBJ2-1	TRBV6-6	ASSYPTSGDNEQF
TRBJ2-5	TRBV4-2	ASSQESSQETQY
TRBJ2-3	TRBV7-2	ASSPPLGVQNTQY
TRBJ2-1	TRBV5-1	ASSLAPQNYNEQF
TRBJ2-7	TRBV7-2	ASSHSGGASYEQY
TRBJ2-3	TRBV11-2	ASSQGTSGDSDTQY
.	TRBV29-1	SSQGQGVETQY
TRBJ1-2	TRBV7-9	ASSLRDGRTGGYT
.	TRBV5-1	ARIAGGLLGETQY
TRBJ1-6	TRBV20-1	SAREGTGTNSPLH
TRBJ2-7	TRBV29-1	SAARQTSSYEQY
TRBJ2-7	TRBV5-1	ASSLLQGAGYEQY
TRBJ1-2	TRBV6-5	ASSYEGEGYT
TRBJ2-1	TRBV7-3	ASRATGQGREQF
TRBJ1-6	TRBV21-1	ASSKAQSSPLH
TRBJ1-2	TRBV28	ASTAERMGYT
TRBJ2-7	TRBV25-1	ASSSPANSTYEQY
TRBJ2-6	TRBV20-1	SASDRASGANVLT
TRBJ2-4	TRBV3-1	ASSPRIGGNIQY
TRBJ2-7	TRBV20-1	SARNPIFYYEQY
TRBJ2-5	TRBV15	ATSRAPGQETQY